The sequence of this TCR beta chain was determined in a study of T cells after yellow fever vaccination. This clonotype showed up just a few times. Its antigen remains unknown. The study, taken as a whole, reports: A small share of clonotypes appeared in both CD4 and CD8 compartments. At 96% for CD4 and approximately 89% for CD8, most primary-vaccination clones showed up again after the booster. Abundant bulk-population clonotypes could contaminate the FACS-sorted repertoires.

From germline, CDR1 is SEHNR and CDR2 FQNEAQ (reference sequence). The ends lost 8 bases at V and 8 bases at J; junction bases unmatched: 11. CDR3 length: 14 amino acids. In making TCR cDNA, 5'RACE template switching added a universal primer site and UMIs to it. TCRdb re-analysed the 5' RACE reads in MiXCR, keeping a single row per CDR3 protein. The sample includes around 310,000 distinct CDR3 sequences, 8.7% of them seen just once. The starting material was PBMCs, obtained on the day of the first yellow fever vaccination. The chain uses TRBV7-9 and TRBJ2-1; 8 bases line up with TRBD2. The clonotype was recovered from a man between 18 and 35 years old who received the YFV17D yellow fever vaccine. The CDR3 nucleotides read TGTGCCAGCCTCCAAGCGGGGGTTGCTCATGAGCAGTTCTTC. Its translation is CASLQAGVAHEQFF.